A single T cell receptor (beta chain) is shown here with its context. This entry is derived from a study of blood T cell repertoires in COVID-19. Study-wide context: The origin of the acute and convalescent COVID-19 samples was the United States, Italy and Spain. The cDNA or gDNA used as material had been derived from T cells, B-cell-depleted T cells, or PBMCs.

The CDR3 loop spans 15 amino acids. With V trimmed by 5 bases and J by 4 bases, 1 base remained unmatched. Germline CDR1 and CDR2: SEHNR and FQNEAQ (reference sequence). Data came from immunoSEQ multiplex PCR; TCRdb stores just in-frame clones and leaves some out. The sample records some 99,000 clones, approximately 82% being singletons. The rearrangement uses TRBV7-9 and TRBJ2-1, with TRBD2 identical over 14 bases. The sequencing input was peripheral blood. This TCR was sampled from a woman older than 75 with active or convalescent COVID-19. The CDR3: CASSRLAGGYNEQFF. In nucleotides, the CDR3 is TGTGCCAGCAGCCGACTAGCGGGAGGGTACAATGAGCAGTTCTTC.